This T cell receptor beta chain was recorded in a study of human T cells and chemical hapten exposure. CDR1 and CDR2 (germline): PRHDT, FYEKMQ (reference sequence). This CDR3 has 19 amino acids. This clonotype was counted a few times. A junction end diverges from the germline sequence, so it may reflect a read error. TCRdb re-analysed the RACE reads in MiXCR, keeping a single row per CDR3 protein. The table lists about 110,000 distinct CDR3 sequences, 9.2% of them singletons. Regarding time point: patch test 2, 6 weeks after DPC sensitization. Described treatment: therapeutic diphenylcyclopropenone sensitization with weekly scalp DPC.

The sequence derives from a woman aged 40 to 49 with alopecia areata. Some clones in this sample may be carry-over from other donors' samples. Sequenced material: whole blood, taken in connection with sensitization to the hapten diphenylcyclopropenone (DPC). The J gene is TRBJ1-4, the V gene TRBV13; D not certain. The CDR3 reads CASSLGSERSEATNAKLFF. DNA of the CDR3: TGTGCCAGCAGCTTAGGTTCTGAGCGCAGCGAGGCAACAAATGCAAAACTGTTTTTT.